One and the same sample provided the 11 T cell receptor beta chains below, sequenced in a study of blood T cell repertoires in COVID-19. Using immunoSEQ multiplex PCR, the repertoire was profiled, and TCRdb retains in-frame clones only, with some absent. Here the sample spans approximately 100,000 clones, just under 95% being singletons. The sequencing sample was made of peripheral blood. All receptors derive from a man between 70 and 80 years old with acute or convalescent COVID-19.

The CDR3: CASSIRTGGIEFF. The CDR3 bases are TGTGCCAGTAGTATACGAACAGGGGGCATTGAGTTCTTC. This chain links TRBV19 with TRBJ2-1, with TRBD1 matching over 9 bases. The germline CDR1 and CDR2 sequences are LNHDA and SQIVND (reference sequence). The CDR3 spans 13 residues. Trimming removed 2 bases from V and 14 bases from J; junction bases left unmatched: 7.

The rearrangement links TRBV2 to TRBJ2-7; unclear D gene. V dropped 5 bases and J dropped 2 bases, with 16 bases sitting between them. This CDR3 spans 15 amino acids. From germline, CDR1 is SNHLY and CDR2 FYNNEI. The DNA of the CDR3 is TGTGCCAGCAGTAACCTAGATCCCCAAACCTACGAGCAGTACTTC. This codes for CASSNLDPQTYEQYF. Full variable domain (remainder filled in from reference TRBV2 and TRBJ2-7): EPEVTQTPSHQVTQMGQEVILRCVPISNHLYFYWYRQILGQKVEFLVSFYNNEISEKSEIFDDQFSVERPDGSNFTLKIRSTKLEDSAMYFCASSNLDPQTYEQYFGPGTRLTVT.

The chain uses TRBV9 and TRBJ2-7, with TRBD1 as a possible D gene (6 bases). Germline CDR1 SGDLS, CDR2 YYNGEE. V lost 0 bases and J lost 2, with 9 bases in between. CDR3 size: 14 residues. The CDR3 region has the DNA TGTGCCAGCAGCGTAGCAGGACAGACCTACGAGCAGTACTTC. Translation gives CASSVAGQTYEQYF.

The V and J genes are TRBV19 and TRBJ1-1; 8 nucleotides line up with TRBD1. The CDR3 is made up of 17 amino acids. In germline, CDR1 is LNHDA, CDR2 SQIVND (reference sequence). Trimming at V came to 3 bases and at J to 0 bases, leaving 9 bases not matched to a gene. The CDR3 sequence is CASSIKGTGALNTEAFF. The CDR3 DNA reads TGTGCCAGTAGTATTAAGGGGACAGGAGCCTTGAACACTGAAGCTTTCTTT.

The chain carries TRBV3-1 (or the pseudogene TRBV3-2) and TRBJ2-2; the match to TRBD1 covers 11 bases. J gave up 8 bases and V 4 bases, and 6 bases lay outside the gene matches. Germline assignment: CDR1 LGHDT and CDR2 YNNKEL (reference sequence). This CDR3 is 15 amino acids long. The CDR3 region is CASSLGQGAKGELFF. As DNA, the CDR3 is TGTGCCAGCAGCCTTGGACAGGGGGCGAAGGGGGAGCTGTTTTTT.

This clone is a singleton in its sample. The genes are TRBV24-1 and TRBJ1-1, with D perhaps TRBD1 (5 bases). Germline V gene data show CDR1 as KGHDR and CDR2 as SFDVKD. The CDR3 is made up of 13 amino acids. V was clipped by 4 bases and J by 7 bases, with 12 bases between them. CDR3 residues: CATSDRGSREAFF. The CDR3 coding sequence is TGTGCCACCAGTGACCGGGGGTCTCGTGAAGCTTTCTTT.

The genes are TRBV4-1 and TRBJ2-7; TRBD1 matches 9 bases. The V and J ends lost 4 bases and 3 bases, in that order; junction bases with no gene match: 4. The germline V gene encodes CDR1 MGHRA and CDR2 YSYEKL. This CDR3 contains 14 residues. CDR3 loop: CASSRGTGNYEQYF. CDR3 sequence (DNA): TGCGCCAGCAGCCGAGGGACAGGGAACTACGAGCAGTACTTC.

This rearrangement joins TRBV5-4 to TRBJ1-2; 7 bases line up with TRBD1. This CDR3 comprises 15 residues. V lost 6 bases and J lost 6; bases outside the gene matches: 14. Per germline, CDR1 SGHNT and CDR2 YYREEE (reference sequence). This CDR3 is CASTNPVGQTNGYTF. CDR3 sequence (DNA): TGTGCCAGCACCAACCCCGTGGGACAGACGAATGGCTACACCTTC.

V is TRBV12-3 or TRBV12-4 and J is TRBJ2-1, with D hard to call. CDR3 length: 13 residues. V was cut by 3 bases and J by 5 bases, with 8 bases left in between. CDR3: CASSLVQNNEQFF. DNA of the CDR3: TGTGCCAGCAGTTTGGTACAGAACAATGAGCAGTTCTTC.

This chain uses TRBV27 with TRBJ1-5, with TRBD1 as a possible D gene (5 bases). The ends were cut back, 8 bases at V and 6 bases at J, with 11 bases in the middle. The CDR3 is made up of 12 amino acids. Germline V gene data show CDR1 as MNHEY and CDR2 as SMNVEV (reference sequence). The CDR3 DNA is TGTGCCAGCGGGGAGGGGAGTCAGCCCCAGCATTTT. This translates into CASGEGSQPQHF.

This clone was counted only a few times. This chain's CDR3 is CASSPLTGSRGEQYF. In DNA form, the CDR3 reads TGTGCCAGCAGCCCGCTGACCGGGTCTCGTGGGGAGCAGTACTTC. This chain uses TRBV27 with TRBJ2-7; D remains unclear. The germline gives CDR1 MNHEY, CDR2 SMNVEV (reference sequence). Deletions cut 6 bases from V and 7 bases from J, with 22 bases between. This CDR3 contains 15 residues.